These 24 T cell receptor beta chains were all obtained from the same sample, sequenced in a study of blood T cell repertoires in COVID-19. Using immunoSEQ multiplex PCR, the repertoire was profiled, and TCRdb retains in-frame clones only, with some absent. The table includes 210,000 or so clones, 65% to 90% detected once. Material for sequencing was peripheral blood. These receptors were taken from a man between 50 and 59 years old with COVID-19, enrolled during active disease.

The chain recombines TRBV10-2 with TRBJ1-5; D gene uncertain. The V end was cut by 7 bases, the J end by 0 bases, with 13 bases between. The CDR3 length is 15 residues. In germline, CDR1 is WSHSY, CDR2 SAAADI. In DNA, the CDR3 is TGCGCCAGCAAACGGGATATACTTAGCAATCAGCCCCAGCATTTT. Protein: CASKRDILSNQPQHF.

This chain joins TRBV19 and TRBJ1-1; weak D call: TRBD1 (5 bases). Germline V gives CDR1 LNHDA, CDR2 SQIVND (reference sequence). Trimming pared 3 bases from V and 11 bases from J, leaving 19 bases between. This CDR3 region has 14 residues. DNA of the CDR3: TGTGCCAGTAGTATCACCGGGACTCAGGGATACGCTTTCTTT. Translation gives CASSITGTQGYAFF.

This CDR3 is CASSLDYGQGSPEQYF. The CDR3 DNA follows: TGTGCCAGCAGCTTAGATTACGGACAGGGGTCCCCGGAGCAGTACTTC. The rearrangement links TRBV11-3 to TRBJ2-7, with TRBD1 matching 9 bases. Per the germline V gene, CDR1 is SGHNT and CDR2 is YENEEA. The CDR3 is made up of 16 amino acids. V lost 0 bases to trimming and J lost 7 bases; unmatched junction nucleotides: 10.

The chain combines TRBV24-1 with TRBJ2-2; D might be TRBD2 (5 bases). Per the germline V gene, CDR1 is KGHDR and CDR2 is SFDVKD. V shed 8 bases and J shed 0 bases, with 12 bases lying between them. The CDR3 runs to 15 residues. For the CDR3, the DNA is TGTGCCACCACGGGCGGGTCGACGAACACCGGGGAGCTGTTTTTT. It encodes CATTGGSTNTGELFF.

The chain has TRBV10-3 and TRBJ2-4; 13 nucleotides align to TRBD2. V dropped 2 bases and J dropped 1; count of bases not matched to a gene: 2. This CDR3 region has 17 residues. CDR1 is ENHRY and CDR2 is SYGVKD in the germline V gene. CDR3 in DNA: TGTGCCATCAGTGAGATGACTAGCGGGGGGGCCAAAAACATTCAGTACTTC. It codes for CAISEMTSGGAKNIQYF.

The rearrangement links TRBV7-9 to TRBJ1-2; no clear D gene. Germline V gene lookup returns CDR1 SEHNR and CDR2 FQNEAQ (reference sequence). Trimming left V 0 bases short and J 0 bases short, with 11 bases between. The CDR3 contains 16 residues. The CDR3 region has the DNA TGTGCCAGCAGCTTAGCGGGCGAAAGCTCTAACTATGGCTACACCTTC. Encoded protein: CASSLAGESSNYGYTF.

The CDR3 protein is CASSVKTSTDTQYF. The CDR3 DNA reads as TGTGCCAGCTCAGTTAAAACTAGCACAGATACGCAGTATTTT. The V gene is TRBV18, the J gene TRBJ2-3; D is unclear. The length of the CDR3 is 14 residues. With 5 bases removed from V and 0 bases from J, the gap between germline ends came to 9 bases. CDR1 is KGHSH, CDR2 LQKENI, per germline.

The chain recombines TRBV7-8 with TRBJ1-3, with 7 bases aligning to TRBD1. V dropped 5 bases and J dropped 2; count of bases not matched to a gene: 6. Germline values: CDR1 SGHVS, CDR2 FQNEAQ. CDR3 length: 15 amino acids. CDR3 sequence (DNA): TGTGCCAGCAGCCGACAGGGAATCGCTGGAAACACCATATATTTT. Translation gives CASSRQGIAGNTIYF.

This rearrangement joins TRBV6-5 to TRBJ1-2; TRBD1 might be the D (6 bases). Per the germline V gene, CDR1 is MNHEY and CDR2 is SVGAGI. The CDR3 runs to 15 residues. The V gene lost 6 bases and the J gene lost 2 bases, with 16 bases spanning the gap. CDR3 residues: CASSSLAGANYGYTF. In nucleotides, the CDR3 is TGTGCCAGCAGCTCTCTAGCAGGGGCAAACTATGGCTACACCTTC.

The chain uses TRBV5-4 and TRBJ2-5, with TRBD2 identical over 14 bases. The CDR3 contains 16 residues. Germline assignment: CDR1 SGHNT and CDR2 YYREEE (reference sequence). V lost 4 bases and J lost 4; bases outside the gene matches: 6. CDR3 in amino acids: CASSAGTSGGGETQYF. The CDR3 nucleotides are TGTGCCAGCAGCGCGGGGACTAGCGGGGGTGGAGAGACCCAGTACTTC.

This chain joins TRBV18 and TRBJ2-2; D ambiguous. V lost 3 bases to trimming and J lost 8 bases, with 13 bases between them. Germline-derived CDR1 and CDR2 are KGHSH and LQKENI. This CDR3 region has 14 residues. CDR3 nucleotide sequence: TGTGCCAGCTCACCTGGCCCGGCGGTAGGGGAGCTGTTTTTT. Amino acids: CASSPGPAVGELFF.

CDR3 DNA sequence: TGTGCCTGGAACCAGGGATTTGGCGAGACCCAGTACTTC. This encodes CAWNQGFGETQYF. V gene TRBV30 combines with J gene TRBJ2-5; a possible D gene is TRBD1 (5 bases). Germline V gives CDR1 GTSNPN, CDR2 SVGIG (reference sequence). The CDR3 has 13 amino acids. Trimming left V 4 bases short and J 5 bases short, with 14 bases between.

CDR3 protein: CAWSVLASYEQYF. The DNA of the CDR3 is TGTGCCTGGAGTGTACTCGCCTCCTACGAGCAGTACTTC. The V call is TRBV30, the J call TRBJ2-7; D unclear. The CDR3 runs to 13 residues. CDR1 is GTSNPN and CDR2 is SVGIG in the germline V gene (reference sequence). The V gene lost 0 bases and the J gene lost 0 bases, with 6 bases spanning the gap.

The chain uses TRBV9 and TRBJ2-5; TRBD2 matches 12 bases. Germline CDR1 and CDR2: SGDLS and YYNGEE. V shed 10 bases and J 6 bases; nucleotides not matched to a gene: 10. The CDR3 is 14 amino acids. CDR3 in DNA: TGTGCCTCCGGTGGACTAGCGGGGCCCAAGACCCAGTACTTC. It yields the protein CASGGLAGPKTQYF.

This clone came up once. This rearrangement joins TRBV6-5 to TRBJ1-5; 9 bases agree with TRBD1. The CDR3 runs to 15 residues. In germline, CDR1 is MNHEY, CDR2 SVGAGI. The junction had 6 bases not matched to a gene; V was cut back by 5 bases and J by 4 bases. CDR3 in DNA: TGTGCCAGCAGTAGATCCGGGACAGGGAATCAGCCCCAGCATTTT. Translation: CASSRSGTGNQPQHF.

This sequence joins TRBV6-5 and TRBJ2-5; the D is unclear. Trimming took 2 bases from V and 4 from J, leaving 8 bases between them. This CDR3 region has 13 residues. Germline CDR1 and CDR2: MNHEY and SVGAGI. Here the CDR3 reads CASSYAPGETQYF. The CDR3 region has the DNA TGTGCCAGCAGTTACGCCCCAGGAGAGACCCAGTACTTC.

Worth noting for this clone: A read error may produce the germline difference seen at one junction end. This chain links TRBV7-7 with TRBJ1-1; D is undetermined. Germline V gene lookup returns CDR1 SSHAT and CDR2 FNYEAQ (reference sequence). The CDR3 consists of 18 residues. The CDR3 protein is CASSLEWLRRGMNTEAFF. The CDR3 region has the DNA TGTGCTAGCAGCTTAGAGTGGTTACGGAGAGGGATGAACACTGAAGCTTTCTTT.

The CDR3 sequence is CATLRDRGPQPQHF. DNA for the CDR3: TGTGCCACCCTAAGGGACAGGGGACCTCAGCCCCAGCATTTT. The rearrangement joins TRBV15 to TRBJ1-5; 10 bases agree with TRBD1. This CDR3 is 14 amino acids long. The junction had 7 bases not matched to a gene; V was cut back by 8 bases and J by 6 bases. Per the germline V gene, CDR1 is LNHNV and CDR2 is YYDKDF (reference sequence).

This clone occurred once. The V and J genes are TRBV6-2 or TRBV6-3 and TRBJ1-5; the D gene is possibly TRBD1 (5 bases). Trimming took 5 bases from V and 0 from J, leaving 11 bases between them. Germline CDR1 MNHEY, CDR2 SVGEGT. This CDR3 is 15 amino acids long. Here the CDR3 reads CASSKTANSNQPQHF. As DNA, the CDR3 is TGTGCCAGCAGTAAGACAGCGAATAGCAATCAGCCCCAGCATTTT.

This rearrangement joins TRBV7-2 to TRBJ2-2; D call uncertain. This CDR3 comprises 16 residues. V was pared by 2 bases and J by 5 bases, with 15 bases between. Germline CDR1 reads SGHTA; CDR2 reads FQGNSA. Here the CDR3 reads CASSLRRHILTGELFF. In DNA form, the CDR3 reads TGTGCCAGCAGCTTAAGGCGACACATTTTGACCGGGGAGCTGTTTTTT.

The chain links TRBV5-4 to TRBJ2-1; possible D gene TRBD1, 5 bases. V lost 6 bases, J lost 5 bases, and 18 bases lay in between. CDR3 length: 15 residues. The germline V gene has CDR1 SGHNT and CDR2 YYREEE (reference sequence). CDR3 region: CASIRLGQGHNEQFF. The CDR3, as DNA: TGTGCCAGCATCCGTCTGGGGCAGGGCCACAATGAGCAGTTCTTC.

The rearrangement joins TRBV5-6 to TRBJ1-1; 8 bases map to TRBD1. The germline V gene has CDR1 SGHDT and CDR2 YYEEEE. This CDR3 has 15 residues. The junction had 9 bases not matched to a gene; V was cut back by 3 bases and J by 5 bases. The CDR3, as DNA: TGTGCCAGCAGCTGGGGGGCAGGGGGCTTGACTGAAGCTTTCTTT. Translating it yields CASSWGAGGLTEAFF.

DNA for the CDR3: TGTGCCAGCAGCAGTGACCGGAGGAATGAAAAACTGTTTTTT. This sequence encodes CASSSDRRNEKLFF. The chain recombines TRBV6-5 with TRBJ1-4; unclear D gene. V was cut by 6 bases and J by 5 bases, with 13 bases left in between. The CDR3 is made up of 14 amino acids. In germline, CDR1 is MNHEY, CDR2 SVGAGI.

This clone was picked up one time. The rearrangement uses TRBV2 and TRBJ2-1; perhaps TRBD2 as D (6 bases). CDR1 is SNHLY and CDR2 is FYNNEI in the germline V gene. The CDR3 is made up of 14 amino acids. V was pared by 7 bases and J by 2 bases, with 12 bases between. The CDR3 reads CASIGDLTYNEQFF. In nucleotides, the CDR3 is TGTGCCAGCATCGGGGACTTAACCTACAATGAGCAGTTCTTC.